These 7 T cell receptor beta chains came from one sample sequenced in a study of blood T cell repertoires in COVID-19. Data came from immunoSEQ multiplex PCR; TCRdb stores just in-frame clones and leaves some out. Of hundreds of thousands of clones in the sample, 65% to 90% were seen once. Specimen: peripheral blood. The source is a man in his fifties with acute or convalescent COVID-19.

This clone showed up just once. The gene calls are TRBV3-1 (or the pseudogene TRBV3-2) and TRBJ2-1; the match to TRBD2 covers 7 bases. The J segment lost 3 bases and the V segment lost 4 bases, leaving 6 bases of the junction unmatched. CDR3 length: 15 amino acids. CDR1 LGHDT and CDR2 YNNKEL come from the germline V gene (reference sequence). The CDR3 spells CASSPRERGYNEQFF. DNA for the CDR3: TGTGCCAGCAGCCCCCGCGAGCGGGGCTACAATGAGCAGTTCTTC.

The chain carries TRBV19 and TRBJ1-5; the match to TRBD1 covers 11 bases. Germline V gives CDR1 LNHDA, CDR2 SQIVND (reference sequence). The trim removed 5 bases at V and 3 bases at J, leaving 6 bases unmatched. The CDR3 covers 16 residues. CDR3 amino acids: CASSPWTGGLNQPQHF. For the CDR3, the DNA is TGTGCCAGTAGTCCCTGGACAGGGGGCCTCAATCAGCCCCAGCATTTT.

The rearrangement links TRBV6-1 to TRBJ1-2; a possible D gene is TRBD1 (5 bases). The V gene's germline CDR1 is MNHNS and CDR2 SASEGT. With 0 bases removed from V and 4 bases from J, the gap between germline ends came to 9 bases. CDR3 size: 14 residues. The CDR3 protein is CASSEAGDSYGYTF. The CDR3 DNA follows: TGTGCCAGCAGTGAAGCCGGGGACTCCTATGGCTACACCTTC.

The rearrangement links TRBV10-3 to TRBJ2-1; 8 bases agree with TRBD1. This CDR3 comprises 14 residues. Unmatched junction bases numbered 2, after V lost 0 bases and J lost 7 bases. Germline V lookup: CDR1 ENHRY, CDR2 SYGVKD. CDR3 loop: CAISESTGVNEQFF. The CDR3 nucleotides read TGTGCCATCAGTGAGTCGACAGGGGTGAATGAGCAGTTCTTC.

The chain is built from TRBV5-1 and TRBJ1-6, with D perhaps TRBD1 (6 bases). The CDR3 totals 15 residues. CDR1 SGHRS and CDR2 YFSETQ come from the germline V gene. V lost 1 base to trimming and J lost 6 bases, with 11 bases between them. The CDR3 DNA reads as TGCGCCAGCAGCTTGACAGGGACGAGTAATTCACCCCTCCACTTT. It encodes CASSLTGTSNSPLHF.

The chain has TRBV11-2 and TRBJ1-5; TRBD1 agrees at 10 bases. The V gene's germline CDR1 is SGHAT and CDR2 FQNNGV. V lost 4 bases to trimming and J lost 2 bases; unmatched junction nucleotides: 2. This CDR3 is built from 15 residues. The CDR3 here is CASSYGTGGNQPQHF. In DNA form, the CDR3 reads TGTGCCAGCAGCTATGGGACAGGGGGCAATCAGCCCCAGCATTTT.

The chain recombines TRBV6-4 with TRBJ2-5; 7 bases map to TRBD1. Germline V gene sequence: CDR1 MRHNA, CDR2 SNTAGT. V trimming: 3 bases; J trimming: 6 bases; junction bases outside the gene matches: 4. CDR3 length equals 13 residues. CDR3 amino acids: CASSEDRAKTQYF. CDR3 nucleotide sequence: TGTGCCAGCAGTGAAGACAGGGCGAAGACCCAGTACTTC.